This T cell receptor (beta chain) was sequenced in a study of T cell responses to AZD1222 COVID-19 vaccine. The method was immunoSEQ multiplex PCR; TCRdb's version includes in-frame clones alone and lacks a portion of them. Of tens of thousands of clones in the sample, about 90% were seen once. Trimming cost V 5 bases and J 5 bases, with 9 bases left between them. Germline V gene data show CDR1 as MDHEN and CDR2 as SYDVKM. CDR3 length: 12 amino acids. Turning to this clone: As yet, its antigen is unknown.

Whole-study findings and limits: Increases in Spike-specific TCR breadth and depth were seen after two AZD1222 doses. Clonal diversity may have been underestimated in mostly white British donors. Only a handful of AZD1222 recipients were seropositive at baseline. Spike-wide coverage was observed for vaccine-associated CD4 TCRs, with dominant responses at 160-218 and 743-854.

The sequenced sample was peripheral blood, obtained 28 days after the second AZD1222 dose. This clonotype was sampled from an adult who received the AZD1222 COVID-19 vaccine. The V gene is TRBV28, the J gene TRBJ2-5; D not certain. The CDR3 region is CASSPIQETQYF. The CDR3 DNA is TGTGCCAGCAGTCCAATCCAGGAGACCCAGTACTTC. Full variable domain (remainder filled in from reference TRBV28 and TRBJ2-5): DVKVTQSSRYLVKRTGEKVFLECVQDMDHENMFWYRQDPGLGLRLIYFSYDVKMKEKGDIPEGYSVSREKKERFSLILESASTNQTSMYLCASSPIQETQYFGPGTRLLVL.